A single sample is the source of the 20 T cell receptor beta chains below, sequenced in a study of blood T cell repertoires in COVID-19. The repertoire was sequenced with immunoSEQ multiplex PCR; TCRdb's copy has only in-frame clones and lacks some. The table has more than 95,000 clones, approximately 83% seen once; the top ten hold approximately 30%. Sequenced material: peripheral blood. These receptors were obtained from a woman older than 75 with acute or convalescent COVID-19.

V is TRBV27 and J is TRBJ2-2, with TRBD2 as a possible D gene (6 bases). Germline lookup yields CDR1 MNHEY and CDR2 SMNVEV (reference sequence). The V gene lost 8 bases and the J gene lost 6 bases, with 16 bases spanning the gap. The CDR3 contains 14 residues. The chain's CDR3 is CASFGLRGSGELFF. In DNA form, the CDR3 reads TGTGCCAGCTTTGGACTAAGGGGTTCCGGGGAGCTGTTTTTT.

The V call is TRBV27, the J call TRBJ2-2; D ambiguous. The germline V gene has CDR1 MNHEY and CDR2 SMNVEV (reference sequence). The V end lost 3 bases, the J end lost 0 bases, and 8 bases lay between the germline ends. This CDR3 contains 15 residues. Here the CDR3 reads CASSFFGSNTGELFF. The DNA of the CDR3 is TGTGCCAGCAGTTTTTTCGGTTCGAACACCGGGGAGCTGTTTTTT.

The V and J genes are TRBV5-1 and TRBJ1-3; TRBD1 matches 9 bases. The CDR3 sequence is 17 residues long. The germline CDR1 and CDR2 sequences are SGHRS and YFSETQ. After removal of 2 bases from V and 0 bases from J, the junction contained 6 bases not matched to a gene. CDR3 DNA sequence: TGCGCCAGCAGCTTAGTGGGACAGGGTCGCTCTGGAAACACCATATATTTT. Encoded protein: CASSLVGQGRSGNTIYF. The whole variable domain, remainder taken from reference TRBV5-1 and TRBJ1-3, is KAGVTQTPRYLIKTRGQQVTLSCSPISGHRSVSWYQQTPGQGLQFLFEYFSETQRNKGNFPGRFSGRQFSNSRSEMNVSTLELGDSALYLCASSLVGQGRSGNTIYFGEGSWLTVV.

This clone was counted only a few times. V is TRBV19 and J is TRBJ1-6; D is uncertain. There are 14 residues in the CDR3. Trimming pared 0 bases from V and 7 bases from J, leaving 7 bases between. CDR1 is LNHDA and CDR2 is SQIVND in the germline V gene (reference sequence). In DNA, the CDR3 is TGTGCCAGTAGTATAGATCATCGGAATTCACCCCTCCACTTT. This codes for CASSIDHRNSPLHF.

The sample holds one count of this clone. The chain combines TRBV6-1 with TRBJ1-6; 7 positions match TRBD1. Losses at the gene ends were 6 bases for V and 8 bases for J; bases not matched to a gene: 10. CDR3 length equals 15 residues. The germline V gene has CDR1 MNHNS and CDR2 SASEGT. The CDR3 sequence is CASRQERGRHSPLHF. DNA of the CDR3: TGTGCCAGCAGACAAGAGAGGGGGCGTCATTCACCCCTCCACTTT.

This clone was counted a single time. This chain uses TRBV5-6 with TRBJ2-5; D remains unclear. This CDR3 is 13 amino acids long. The germline V gene has CDR1 SGHDT and CDR2 YYEEEE. Trimming removed 5 bases at V and 0 bases at J, with 8 bases between. The CDR3 sequence: CASSINYQETQYF. In DNA, the CDR3 is TGTGCCAGCAGTATTAACTACCAAGAGACCCAGTACTTC.

This clone was found once. V is TRBV19 and J is TRBJ1-5; D may be TRBD1 (6 bases). The V and J ends lost 0 bases and 6 bases respectively, with 15 bases between them. This CDR3 has 16 residues. CDR1 and CDR2 from the germline V gene are LNHDA and SQIVND (reference sequence). The CDR3 sequence: CASSIEGKGGFQPQHF. CDR3 in DNA: TGTGCCAGTAGTATAGAGGGGAAGGGGGGGTTTCAGCCCCAGCATTTT.

The J gene is TRBJ1-1, the V gene TRBV2; 7 nucleotides match TRBD1. Germline loops: CDR1 SNHLY, CDR2 FYNNEI. The CDR3 totals 15 residues. The J segment lost 0 bases and the V segment lost 6 bases, leaving 7 bases of the junction unmatched. The CDR3 protein is CASRKSGTVNTEAFF. The CDR3 DNA is TGTGCCAGCAGAAAGTCCGGGACAGTGAACACTGAAGCTTTCTTT.

This clone was observed a handful of times. The rearrangement joins TRBV15 to TRBJ1-2; 9 positions agree with TRBD1. V lost 3 bases and J lost 8; bases outside the gene matches: 10. Germline CDR1 and CDR2: LNHNV and YYDKDF (reference sequence). The CDR3 extends over 15 amino acids. The CDR3 nucleotides are TGTGCCACCAGCAGTAGGGACAGGGCGGGAAGGGGCTACACCTTC. Translation: CATSSRDRAGRGYTF.

This clone was seen once. The chain carries TRBV18 and TRBJ1-4; D perhaps matches TRBD1 (6 bases). This CDR3 is built from 12 residues. Germline V gene lookup returns CDR1 KGHSH and CDR2 LQKENI. With 3 bases removed from V and 15 bases from J, the gap between germline ends came to 14 bases. CDR3 nucleotide sequence: TGTGCCAGCTCACCCGACAGGCTCGAGGTGTTTTTT. This codes for CASSPDRLEVFF.

This clone was seen a handful of times. This chain joins TRBV27 and TRBJ2-7, with 9 positions matching TRBD1. Germline loops: CDR1 MNHEY, CDR2 SMNVEV (reference sequence). CDR3 length: 14 amino acids. Trimming removed 3 bases from V and 2 bases from J; junction bases left unmatched: 2. Written as DNA, the CDR3 is TGTGCCAGCAGTTTCCGGACAGGGGCCTACGAGCAGTACGTC. It yields the protein CASSFRTGAYEQYV.

V usage is TRBV28 and J usage is TRBJ1-2; 12 bases agree with TRBD1. CDR3 size: 16 residues. Germline V gives CDR1 MDHEN, CDR2 SYDVKM. V shed 8 bases, J shed 8 bases, and the junction held 15 bases outside the gene matches. The CDR3 coding sequence is TGTGCCAGCGTGGGACAGGGGGCTTTATACTTAAGGGGCTACACCTTC. Translating it yields CASVGQGALYLRGYTF.

This clone was detected once. The rearrangement joins TRBV3-1 (or the pseudogene TRBV3-2) to TRBJ1-1; 9 bases map to TRBD1. The CDR3 covers 16 residues. J was trimmed by 3 bases and V by 1 base; bases with no gene match: 6. From germline, CDR1 is LGHDT and CDR2 YNNKEL (reference sequence). For the CDR3, the DNA is TGTGCCAGCAGCCAAGCTACAGGGGGCGTCGACACTGAAGCTTTCTTT. This codes for CASSQATGGVDTEAFF.

The chain uses TRBV5-1 and TRBJ2-1, with 9 bases matching TRBD2. There are 15 residues in the CDR3. Trimming removed 4 bases from V and 8 bases from J; junction bases left unmatched: 10. Germline CDR1 and CDR2: SGHRS and YFSETQ. The DNA for the CDR3 is TGCGCCAGCAGCACGGTCCCGCGCGGGGGGGATGAGCAGTTCTTC. Translation: CASSTVPRGGDEQFF.

This clone was counted a single time. The chain uses TRBV5-8 and TRBJ1-2, with D hard to call. The V and J ends lost 1 base and 8 bases respectively, with 12 bases between them. Germline CDR1 reads SGHTS; CDR2 reads YDEGEE. The CDR3 extends over 13 amino acids. The CDR3 loop is CASSLSLAVGYTF. The CDR3 bases are TGTGCCAGCAGCTTGTCCTTGGCAGTCGGCTACACCTTC. Full variable domain (missing parts from reference TRBV5-8 and TRBJ1-2): EAGVTQSPTHLIKTRGQQATLRCSPISGHTSVYWYQQALGLGLQFLLWYDEGEERNRGNFPPRFSGRQFPNYSSELNVNALELEDSALYLCASSLSLAVGYTFGSGTRLTVV.

V usage is TRBV29-1 and J usage is TRBJ2-1; 7 nucleotides align to TRBD1. Germline values: CDR1 SQVTM, CDR2 ANQGSEA. There are 14 residues in the CDR3. The CDR3 is CPRSGRGQFNEQFF. In nucleotides, the CDR3 is TGCCCACGGTCCGGACGGGGACAGTTCAATGAGCAGTTCTTC.

J is TRBJ2-2 and V is TRBV7-9; 9 bases are shared with TRBD1. The V gene's germline CDR1 is SEHNR and CDR2 FQNEAQ (reference sequence). CDR3 length: 15 residues. Losses at the gene ends were 5 bases for V and 3 bases for J; bases not matched to a gene: 4. CDR3 sequence: CASSTGTGHTGELFF. CDR3 DNA sequence: TGTGCCAGCAGCACCGGGACAGGGCACACCGGGGAGCTGTTTTTT.

The chain carries TRBV15 and TRBJ1-5; D call uncertain. The CDR3 sequence is 14 residues long. The V and J ends lost 0 bases and 5 bases respectively, with 8 bases between them. CDR1 and CDR2 from the germline V gene are LNHNV and YYDKDF (reference sequence). The CDR3 is CATSRDLRDQPQHF. As DNA, the CDR3 is TGTGCCACCAGCAGAGATTTGAGGGATCAGCCCCAGCATTTT. The whole variable domain, remainder taken from reference TRBV15 and TRBJ1-5, is DAMVIQNPRYQVTQFGKPVTLSCSQTLNHNVMYWYQQKSSQAPKLLFHYYDKDFNNEADTPDNFQSRRPNTSFCFLDIRSPGLGDTAMYLCATSRDLRDQPQHFGDGTRLSIL.

This rearrangement joins TRBV7-2 to TRBJ1-6, with D tentatively TRBD1 (6 bases). This CDR3 region has 16 residues. Germline V gene data show CDR1 as SGHTA and CDR2 as FQGNSA. V was trimmed by 7 bases and J by 6 bases, leaving 19 bases between them. This CDR3 reads CASTARGAGRNSPLHF. The CDR3 DNA reads TGTGCCAGCACCGCCCGGGGGGCCGGCCGTAATTCACCCCTCCACTTT.

Concerning this clone: The sample carries other DNA sequences with the same CDR3. The chain uses TRBV7-2 and TRBJ2-5; TRBD2 agrees at 13 bases. Germline-derived CDR1 and CDR2 are SGHTA and FQGNSA. V gave up 3 bases and J gave up 5 bases; unmatched junction bases: 3. This CDR3 is built from 15 residues. CDR3 bases: TGTGCCAGCAGCTTCCAACTAGCGGGGGGGGAGACCCAGTACTTC. It specifies CASSFQLAGGETQYF.